Below, 18 T cell receptor beta chains from the same sample are listed, as sequenced in a study of PD-1 blockade in classical Hodgkin lymphoma. No patient escaped relapse after autologous stem cell transplantation, and brentuximab vedotin exposure varied. Libraries were prepared by immunoSEQ multiplex PCR; TCRdb keeps only in-frame clonotypes and omits some of them. The table lists about 46,000 clones, roughly 75% of them singletons. The sequencing used peripheral blood mononuclear cells (PBMCs), collected before the second cycle of nivolumab. The source is a human donor with classical Hodgkin lymphoma.

The V and J genes are TRBV18 and TRBJ1-6; the D is unclear. In germline, CDR1 is KGHSH, CDR2 LQKENI. This CDR3 has 13 residues. With 9 bases removed from V and 7 bases from J, the gap between germline ends came to 13 bases. The CDR3: CASRAFVNSPLHF. CDR3 DNA sequence: TGTGCCAGTCGGGCATTTGTAAATTCACCCCTCCACTTT.

The chain couples TRBV7-2 to TRBJ1-2, with TRBD1 as a possible D gene (5 bases). The CDR3 totals 13 residues. The V gene lost 4 bases and the J gene lost 6 bases, with 12 bases spanning the gap. CDR1 SGHTA and CDR2 FQGNSA come from the germline V gene. Here the CDR3 reads CASSSGTPNGYTF. CDR3 coding DNA: TGTGCCAGCAGCTCCGGGACCCCCAATGGCTACACCTTC.

V and J are TRBV6-5 and TRBJ1-5; 12 bases align to TRBD1. There are 15 residues in the CDR3. The junction had 5 bases not matched to a gene; V was cut back by 5 bases and J by 6 bases. Germline lookup yields CDR1 MNHEY and CDR2 SVGAGI. This CDR3 is CASSTGQGAGQPQHF. The CDR3 nucleotides read TGTGCCAGCAGTACGGGACAGGGGGCGGGTCAGCCCCAGCATTTT.

The chain employs TRBV7-3 and TRBJ2-2, with 7 positions matching TRBD1. Germline-derived CDR1 and CDR2 are SGHTA and FQGTGA. This CDR3 is built from 13 residues. Germline trimming cut 5 bases from V and 5 bases from J; bases unmatched to any gene: 2. CDR3 residues: CASSPTGTGELFF. Written as DNA, the CDR3 is TGTGCCAGCAGCCCGACAGGGACCGGGGAGCTGTTTTTT.

The chain is built from TRBV6-1 and TRBJ1-1, with D unresolved. This CDR3 is built from 13 residues. Trimming shortened V by 4 bases and J by 10 bases, and 16 bases separated the two germline ends. CDR1 is MNHNS, CDR2 SASEGT, per germline. The CDR3 spells CASSAAGRQAAFF. The CDR3 nucleotides read TGTGCCAGCAGTGCGGCGGGCCGTCAGGCAGCTTTCTTT.

This CDR3 is CASSPSGTEPQHF. In DNA, the CDR3 is TGTGCCAGCTCACCCAGCGGCACGGAGCCCCAGCATTTT. This rearrangement joins TRBV18 to TRBJ1-5; no clear D. Per germline, CDR1 KGHSH and CDR2 LQKENI. The CDR3 runs 13 residues. V was cut by 3 bases and J by 8 bases, with 11 bases left in between.

There are a few counts of this clone. This rearrangement joins TRBV27 to TRBJ1-2; TRBD1 might be the D (6 bases). The V and J ends lost 8 bases and 7 bases respectively, with 11 bases between them. The CDR3 runs to 11 residues. From germline, CDR1 is MNHEY and CDR2 SMNVEV (reference sequence). This CDR3 is CASGPGVGYTF. The CDR3, as DNA: TGTGCCAGCGGTCCAGGGGTTGGCTACACCTTC.

V gene TRBV18 combines with J gene TRBJ1-1; perhaps TRBD1 as D (5 bases). The CDR3 has 11 amino acids. Germline V gene lookup returns CDR1 KGHSH and CDR2 LQKENI. Trimming cost V 3 bases and J 10 bases, with 9 bases left between them. CDR3 protein: CASSPSGGAFF. In nucleotides, the CDR3 is TGTGCCAGCTCACCCTCGGGGGGAGCTTTCTTT.

The gene calls are TRBV27 and TRBJ2-2; D tentatively fits TRBD1 or TRBD2 (5 bases each). Deletions cut 2 bases from V and 8 bases from J, with 12 bases between. Per germline, CDR1 MNHEY and CDR2 SMNVEV (reference sequence). CDR3 size: 14 residues. CDR3 loop: CASSLNRRTGELFF. The CDR3 bases are TGTGCCAGCAGTTTAAATAGGAGGACAGGGGAGCTGTTTTTT.

The rearrangement joins TRBV18 to TRBJ2-3; D is unclear. The ends were cut back, 0 bases at V and 2 bases at J, with 6 bases in the middle. Germline V CDR1 and CDR2: KGHSH, LQKENI. The CDR3 consists of 14 residues. The CDR3 loop reads CASSPPRATDTQYF. As DNA, the CDR3 is TGTGCCAGCTCACCACCAAGGGCCACAGATACGCAGTATTTT.

There are many counts of this clone. The rearrangement uses TRBV5-1 and TRBJ2-1; 9 bases match TRBD2. The CDR3 length is 14 residues. V was clipped by 3 bases and J by 5 bases; unmatched bases: 3. Germline V gives CDR1 SGHRS, CDR2 YFSETQ. DNA for the CDR3: TGCGCCAGCAGCTCAAGGACTAGCGACAATGAGCAGTTCTTC. This sequence encodes CASSSRTSDNEQFF.

This chain joins TRBV30 and TRBJ2-1, with D hard to call. This CDR3 is built from 13 residues. The germline V gene encodes CDR1 GTSNPN and CDR2 SVGIG (reference sequence). V lost 7 bases to trimming and J lost 0 bases, with 10 bases between them. Here the CDR3 DNA reads TGTGCCTCCGCCCCCAGCTCCTACAATGAGCAGTTCTTC. Translating it yields CASAPSSYNEQFF. Together with reference TRBV30 and TRBJ2-1, the CDR3 gives the full variable domain: SQTIHQWPATLVQPVGSPLSLECTVEGTSNPNLYWYRQAAGRGLQLLFYSVGIGQISSEVPQNLSASRPQDRQFILSSKKLLLSDSGFYLCASAPSSYNEQFFGPGTRLTVL.

The CDR3 sequence is CASSIGWGYDGELFF. In DNA, the CDR3 is TGTGCCAGTAGTATAGGTTGGGGGTATGACGGGGAGCTGTTTTTT. The chain has TRBV19 and TRBJ2-2; perhaps D is TRBD1 or TRBD2 (5 bases each). The CDR3 contains 15 residues. With 1 base removed from V and 7 bases from J, the gap between germline ends came to 13 bases. Per germline, CDR1 LNHDA and CDR2 SQIVND (reference sequence).

The rearrangement uses TRBV7-2 and TRBJ1-4; perhaps TRBD1 as D (5 bases). Germline loops: CDR1 SGHTA, CDR2 FQGNSA. Trimming cost V 0 bases and J 8 bases, with 16 bases left between them. This CDR3 comprises 16 residues. Written as DNA, the CDR3 is TGTGCCAGCAGCTTAGCAACGGGACTGGGGGGGGAAAAACTGTTTTTT. Its protein product is CASSLATGLGGEKLFF. Complete variable domain (other parts from reference TRBV7-2 and TRBJ1-4): GAGVSQSPSNKVTEKGKDVELRCDPISGHTALYWYRQSLGQGLEFLIYFQGNSAPDKSGLPSDRFSAERTGGSVSTLTIQRTQQEDSAVYLCASSLATGLGGEKLFFGSGTQLSVL.

CDR3 sequence: CASSLGAGGDTQYF. In DNA, the CDR3 is TGCGCCAGCAGCTTGGGAGCGGGGGGCGATACGCAGTATTTT. V gene TRBV5-1 combines with J gene TRBJ2-3; 9 nucleotides match TRBD2. CDR3 length equals 14 residues. Germline V gene lookup returns CDR1 SGHRS and CDR2 YFSETQ. V was pared by 0 bases and J by 6 bases, with 2 bases of the junction left unmatched.

In nucleotides, the CDR3 is TGTGCCAGCAGGGAACCCGGGACAGGAGCTGGAGATACGCAGTATTTT. It yields the protein CASREPGTGAGDTQYF. V and J are TRBV6-1 and TRBJ2-3, with 8 bases matching TRBD1. CDR1 MNHNS and CDR2 SASEGT come from the germline V gene. This CDR3 has 16 residues. After removal of 6 bases from V and 5 bases from J, the junction contained 13 bases not matched to a gene.

The rearrangement uses TRBV28 and TRBJ1-1; 7 bases agree with TRBD1. V shed 3 bases, J shed 2 bases, and the junction held 12 bases outside the gene matches. The CDR3 is made up of 17 amino acids. Looked up from germline, CDR1 is MDHEN and CDR2 is SYDVKM. The CDR3 reads CASSFRDSGRSNTEAFF. The CDR3 bases are TGTGCCAGCAGTTTTCGGGACAGCGGAAGATCTAACACTGAAGCTTTCTTT.

V is TRBV7-2 and J is TRBJ1-3, with D maybe TRBD1 (5 bases). Trimming removed 0 bases from V and 9 bases from J, with 12 bases in between. Germline V gives CDR1 SGHTA, CDR2 FQGNSA. The CDR3 has 14 residues. Here the CDR3 DNA reads TGTGCCAGCAGCTTAGCGGCGCAGGGCTCCACCATATATTTT. Residues: CASSLAAQGSTIYF.